This T cell receptor (beta chain) was sequenced during a study of T cells after yellow fever vaccination. Whole-study findings and limits: Subsequent booster samples again held most clones from primary vaccination (less than 98% CD4, about 85% CD8). Clonotypes shared by both compartments, CD4 and CD8, made up a small share. Though weaker, the secondary response peaked faster, on day 5 versus 15.

Universal primer sites and UMIs were introduced during 5'RACE template-switching synthesis of TCR cDNA. One entry per CDR3 protein results from TCRdb running MiXCR on the 5' RACE reads. The sample includes approximately 550,000 distinct CDR3 sequences, approximately 13% of them seen just once. A note on this clonotype: Its antigen is as yet unknown.

The V and J ends lost 4 bases and 1 base, in that order; junction bases with no gene match: 11. The length of the CDR3 is 18 residues. In germline, CDR1 is SGHAT, CDR2 FQDESV (reference sequence). The receptor's source is a man aged 25 to 40 who received the YFV17D yellow fever vaccine. The chain couples TRBV11-1 to TRBJ2-1; 9 nucleotides align to TRBD2. Sequenced material: PBMCs, taken on the day of the yellow fever booster vaccination. CDR3 loop: CASSWREGRISSYNEQFF. Here the CDR3 DNA reads TGTGCCAGCAGCTGGCGGGAGGGCCGTATTAGTTCCTACAATGAGCAGTTCTTC.